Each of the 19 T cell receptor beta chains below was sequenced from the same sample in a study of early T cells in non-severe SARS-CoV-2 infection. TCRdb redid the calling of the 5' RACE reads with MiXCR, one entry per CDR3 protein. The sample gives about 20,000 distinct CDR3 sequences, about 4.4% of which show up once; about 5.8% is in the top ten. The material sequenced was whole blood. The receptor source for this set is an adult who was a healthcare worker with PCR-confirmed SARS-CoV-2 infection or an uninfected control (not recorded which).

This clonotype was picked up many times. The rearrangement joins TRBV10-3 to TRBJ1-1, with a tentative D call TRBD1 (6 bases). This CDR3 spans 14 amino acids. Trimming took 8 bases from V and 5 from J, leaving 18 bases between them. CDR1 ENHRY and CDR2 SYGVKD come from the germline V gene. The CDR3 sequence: CAIAGREGGTEAFF. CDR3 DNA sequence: TGTGCCATCGCCGGGCGGGAGGGGGGAACTGAAGCTTTCTTT.

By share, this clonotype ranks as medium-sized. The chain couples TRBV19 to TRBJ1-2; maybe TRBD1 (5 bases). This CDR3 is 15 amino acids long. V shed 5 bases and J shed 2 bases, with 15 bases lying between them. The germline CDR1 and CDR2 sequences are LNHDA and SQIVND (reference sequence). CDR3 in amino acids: CASSFGDRLNYGYTF. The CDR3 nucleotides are TGTGCCAGTAGTTTCGGAGACAGACTGAACTATGGCTACACCTTC. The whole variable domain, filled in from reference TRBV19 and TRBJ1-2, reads DGGITQSPKYLFRKEGQNVTLSCEQNLNHDAMYWYRQDPGQGLRLIYYSQIVNDFQKGDIAEGYSVSREKKESFPLTVTSAQKNPTAFYLCASSFGDRLNYGYTFGSGTRLTVV.

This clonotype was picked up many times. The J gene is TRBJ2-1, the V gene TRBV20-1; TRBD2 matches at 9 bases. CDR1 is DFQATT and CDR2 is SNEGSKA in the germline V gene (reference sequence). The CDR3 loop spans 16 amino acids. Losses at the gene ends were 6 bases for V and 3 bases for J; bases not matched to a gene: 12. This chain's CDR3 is CSAYTIAGAGYNEQFF. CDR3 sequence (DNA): TGCAGTGCCTATACTATAGCGGGAGCTGGCTACAATGAGCAGTTCTTC.

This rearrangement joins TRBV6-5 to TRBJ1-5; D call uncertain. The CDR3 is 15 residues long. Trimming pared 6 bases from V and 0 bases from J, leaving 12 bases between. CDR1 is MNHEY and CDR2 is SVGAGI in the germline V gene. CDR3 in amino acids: CASRIGRNSNQPQHF. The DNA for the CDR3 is TGTGCCAGCAGAATAGGACGGAATAGCAATCAGCCCCAGCATTTT.

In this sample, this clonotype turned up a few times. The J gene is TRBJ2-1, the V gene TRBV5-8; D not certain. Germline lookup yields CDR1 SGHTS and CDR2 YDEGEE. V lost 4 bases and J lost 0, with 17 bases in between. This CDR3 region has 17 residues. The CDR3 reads CASSLNSGSSSYNEQFF. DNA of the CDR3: TGTGCCAGCAGCCTCAACTCCGGGTCAAGCTCCTACAATGAGCAGTTCTTC.

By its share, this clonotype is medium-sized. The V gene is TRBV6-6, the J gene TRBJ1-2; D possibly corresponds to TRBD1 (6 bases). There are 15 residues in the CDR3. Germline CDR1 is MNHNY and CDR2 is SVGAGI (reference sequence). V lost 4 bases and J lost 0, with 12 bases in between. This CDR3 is CASSSKGGTNYGYTF. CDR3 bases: TGTGCCAGCAGTTCCAAGGGGGGGACTAACTATGGCTACACCTTC.

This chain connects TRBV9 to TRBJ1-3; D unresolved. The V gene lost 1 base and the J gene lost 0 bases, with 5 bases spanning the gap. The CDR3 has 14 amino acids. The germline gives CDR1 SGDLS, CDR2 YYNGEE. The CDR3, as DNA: TGTGCCAGCAGCGTATCGCTCTCTGGAAACACCATATATTTT. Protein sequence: CASSVSLSGNTIYF.

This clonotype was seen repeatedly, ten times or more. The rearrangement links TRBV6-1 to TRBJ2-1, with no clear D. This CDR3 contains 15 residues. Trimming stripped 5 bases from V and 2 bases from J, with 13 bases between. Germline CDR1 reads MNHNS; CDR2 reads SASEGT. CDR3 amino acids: CASSKIPLPYNEQFF. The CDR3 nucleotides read TGTGCCAGCAGTAAAATCCCGTTGCCCTACAATGAGCAGTTCTTC.

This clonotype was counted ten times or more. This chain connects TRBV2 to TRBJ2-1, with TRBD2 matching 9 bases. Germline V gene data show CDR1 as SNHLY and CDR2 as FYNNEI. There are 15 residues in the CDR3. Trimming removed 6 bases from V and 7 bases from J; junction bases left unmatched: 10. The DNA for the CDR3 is TGTGCCAGCAGCGCCATAGCGGGGGCCATGAATGAGCAGTTCTTC. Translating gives CASSAIAGAMNEQFF. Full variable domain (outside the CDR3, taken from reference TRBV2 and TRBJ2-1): EPEVTQTPSHQVTQMGQEVILRCVPISNHLYFYWYRQILGQKVEFLVSFYNNEISEKSEIFDDQFSVERPDGSNFTLKIRSTKLEDSAMYFCASSAIAGAMNEQFFGPGTRLTVL.

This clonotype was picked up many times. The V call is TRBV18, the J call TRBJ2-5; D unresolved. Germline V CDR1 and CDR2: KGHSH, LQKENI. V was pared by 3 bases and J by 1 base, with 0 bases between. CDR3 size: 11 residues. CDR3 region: CASSPQETQYF. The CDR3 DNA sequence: TGTGCCAGCTCACCCCAAGAGACCCAGTACTTC.

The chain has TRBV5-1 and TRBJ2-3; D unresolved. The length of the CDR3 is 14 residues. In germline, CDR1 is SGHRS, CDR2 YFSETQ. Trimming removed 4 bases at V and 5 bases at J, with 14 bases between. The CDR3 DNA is TGCGCCAGCAGCCCCGGTGAAAAGATAGATACGCAGTATTTT. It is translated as CASSPGEKIDTQYF.

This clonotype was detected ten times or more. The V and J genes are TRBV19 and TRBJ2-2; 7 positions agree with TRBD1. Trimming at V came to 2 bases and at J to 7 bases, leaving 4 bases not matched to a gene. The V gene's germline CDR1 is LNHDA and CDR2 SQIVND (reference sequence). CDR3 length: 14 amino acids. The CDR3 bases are TGTGCCAGTAGTATACGAGGGGGCCTCGGGGAGCTGTTTTTT. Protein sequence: CASSIRGGLGELFF.

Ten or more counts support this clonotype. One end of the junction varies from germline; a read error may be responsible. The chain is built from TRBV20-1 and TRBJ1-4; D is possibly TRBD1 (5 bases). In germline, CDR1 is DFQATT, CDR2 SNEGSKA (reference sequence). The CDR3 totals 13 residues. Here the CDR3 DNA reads TGCAGTACTAGCGCGGGGGTAGGCGAAAAACTGTTTTTT. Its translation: CSTSAGVGEKLFF.

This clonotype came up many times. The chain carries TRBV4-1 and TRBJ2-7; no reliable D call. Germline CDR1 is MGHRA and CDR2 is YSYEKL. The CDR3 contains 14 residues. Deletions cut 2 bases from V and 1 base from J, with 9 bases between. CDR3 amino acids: CASSQILPSYEQYF. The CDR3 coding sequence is TGCGCCAGCAGCCAAATCCTTCCGTCCTACGAGCAGTACTTC.

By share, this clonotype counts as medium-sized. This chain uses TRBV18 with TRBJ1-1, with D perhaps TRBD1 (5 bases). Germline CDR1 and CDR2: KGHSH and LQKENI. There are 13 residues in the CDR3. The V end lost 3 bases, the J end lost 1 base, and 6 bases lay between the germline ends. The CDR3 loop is CASSPGENTEAFF. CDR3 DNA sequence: TGTGCCAGCTCACCGGGGGAGAACACTGAAGCTTTCTTT.

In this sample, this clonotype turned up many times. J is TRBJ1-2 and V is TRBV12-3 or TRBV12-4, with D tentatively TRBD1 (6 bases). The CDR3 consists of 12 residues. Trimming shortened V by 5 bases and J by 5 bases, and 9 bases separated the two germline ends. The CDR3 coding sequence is TGTGCCAGCAGTCCACAGGGTTATGGCTACACCTTC. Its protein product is CASSPQGYGYTF.

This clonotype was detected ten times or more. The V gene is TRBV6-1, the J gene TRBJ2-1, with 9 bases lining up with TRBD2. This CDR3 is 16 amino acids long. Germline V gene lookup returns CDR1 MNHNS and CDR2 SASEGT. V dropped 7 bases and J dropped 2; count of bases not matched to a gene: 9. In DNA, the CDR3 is TGTGCCAGCACGTCGAAGCGGGAGGCCACCTACAATGAGCAGTTCTTC. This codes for CASTSKREATYNEQFF.

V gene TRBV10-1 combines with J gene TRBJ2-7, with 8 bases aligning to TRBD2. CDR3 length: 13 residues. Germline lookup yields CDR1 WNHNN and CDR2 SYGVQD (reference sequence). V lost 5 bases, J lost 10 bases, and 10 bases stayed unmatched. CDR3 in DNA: TGCGCCAGCAGTCCCAGCGGGAGTCAGGTCCAGTACTTC. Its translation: CASSPSGSQVQYF.

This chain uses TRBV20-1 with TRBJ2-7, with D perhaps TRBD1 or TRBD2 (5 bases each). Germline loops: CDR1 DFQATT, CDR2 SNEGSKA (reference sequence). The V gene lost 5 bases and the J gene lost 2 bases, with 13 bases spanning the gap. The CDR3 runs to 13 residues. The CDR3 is CSAPSRGTYEQYF. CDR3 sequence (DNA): TGCAGTGCTCCCTCGAGGGGCACCTACGAGCAGTACTTC.